Described below is a single T cell receptor (beta chain) sequence and its context. The sample belongs to a study of blood T cell repertoires in COVID-19. Study-level information: Donors in the United States, Italy and Spain gave samples during acute or convalescent COVID-19. T cells, B-cell-depleted T cells, or PBMCs supplied cDNA or gDNA.

TCRdb's table, derived via immunoSEQ multiplex PCR, lists solely in-frame clones and lacks some. Here the sample spans around 300,000 clones, around 83% being singletons. Germline V CDR1 and CDR2: SSHAT, FNYEAQ (reference sequence). The CDR3 length is 14 residues. V shed 5 bases, J shed 2 bases, and the junction held 5 bases outside the gene matches. The sequencing sample was made of peripheral blood. The sequence came from a man under 40 with active or convalescent COVID-19. J is TRBJ2-5 and V is TRBV7-7; 7 bases map to TRBD1. The CDR3 spells CASSHLGQQETQYF. The DNA for the CDR3 is TGTGCCAGCAGCCACCTGGGACAGCAAGAGACCCAGTACTTC.